This T cell receptor beta chain emerged from a study of a mutant IDH1 vaccine in newly diagnosed glioma. Study-level information: Prior therapy was radiotherapy, temozolomide, or both; most received both.

Specified time point: week 5, during vaccination. In the vaccine, a single dose held 300 ug of the mutant IDH1 20-mer peptide, along with topical imiquimod. Profiling relied on immunoSEQ multiplex PCR, and the TCRdb table lists in-frame clones only, not all of them. Of 70,000 to 100,000 clones detected, 91% appear once; the ten largest clones hold under 0.6%. Notes on this clone: As yet, its antigen is unknown.

CDR1 and CDR2 from the germline V gene are MDHEN and SYDVKM. Germline trimming cut 3 bases from V and 0 bases from J; bases unmatched to any gene: 7. The CDR3 sequence is 17 residues long. Regarding the study as a whole: Variations in leading peripheral T cell clonotypes appeared to have no connection with pseudoprogression.

The V gene is TRBV28, the J gene TRBJ2-1; 8 bases line up with TRBD2. The sample was PBMCs, taken from a glioma patient whose treatment included an IDH1 peptide vaccine. The receptor was derived from a woman in her fifties or sixties with glioma. CDR3 DNA: TGTGCCAGCAGTTTGGCGGGAGGAGGGGGCTCCTACAATGAGCAGTTCTTC. This encodes CASSLAGGGGSYNEQFF. The full variable domain, with the rest looked up from reference TRBV28 and TRBJ2-1, is DVKVTQSSRYLVKRTGEKVFLECVQDMDHENMFWYRQDPGLGLRLIYFSYDVKMKEKGDIPEGYSVSREKKERFSLILESASTNQTSMYLCASSLAGGGGSYNEQFFGPGTRLTVL.